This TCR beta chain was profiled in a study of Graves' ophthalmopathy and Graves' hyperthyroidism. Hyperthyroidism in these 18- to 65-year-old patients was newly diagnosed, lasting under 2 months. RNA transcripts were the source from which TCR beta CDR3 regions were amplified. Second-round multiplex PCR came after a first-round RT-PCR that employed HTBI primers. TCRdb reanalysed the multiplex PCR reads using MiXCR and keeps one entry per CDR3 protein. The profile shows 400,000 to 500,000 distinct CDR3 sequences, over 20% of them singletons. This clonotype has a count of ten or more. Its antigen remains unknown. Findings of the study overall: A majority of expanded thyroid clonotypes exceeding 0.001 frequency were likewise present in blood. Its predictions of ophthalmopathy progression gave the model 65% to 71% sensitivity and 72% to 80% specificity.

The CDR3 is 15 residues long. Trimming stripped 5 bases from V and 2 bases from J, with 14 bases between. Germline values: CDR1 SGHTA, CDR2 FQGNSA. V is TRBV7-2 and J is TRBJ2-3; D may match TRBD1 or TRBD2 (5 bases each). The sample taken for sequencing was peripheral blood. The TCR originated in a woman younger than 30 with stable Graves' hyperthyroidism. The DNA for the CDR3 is TGTGCCAGCAGCCGAGGGACGCGGCTCACAGATACGCAGTATTTT. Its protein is CASSRGTRLTDTQYF.